These T cell receptor beta chains were read from a single sample in a study of OX40 agonist ivuxolimab in advanced cancers. The repertoire was sequenced with immunoSEQ multiplex PCR; TCRdb's copy has only in-frame clones and lacks some. The sample records around 16,000 clones, about 60% being singletons. This specimen was CD4+ or CD8+ T cells sorted from blood, taken in a trial of the OX40 agonist ivuxolimab. The receptors derive from an adult with an advanced solid tumor such as melanoma, head and neck, liver or kidney cancer. Each CDR3 is given with its conserved first and last residue. D genes are given only for firm matches. A clone size is listed for some rows: how often the clone was seen (once, few, many), or a class if it is expanded.

J	D	V	size	CDR3	DNA
TRBJ1-2	NA	TRBV29-1	NA	CSVEEDTGTKIAGYTF	TGCAGCGTTGAAGAGGACACCGGGACGAAGATTGCAGGCTACACCTTC
TRBJ1-5	NA	TRBV12-2	NA	CASRLAPSDGRGPQHF	TGTGCAAGTCGCTTAGCGCCTAGCGACGGTCGGGGGCCCCAGCATTTT
TRBJ2-2	NA	TRBV10-1	NA	CASSSYWNTGELFF	TGCGCCAGCAGCTCCTATTGGAACACCGGGGAGCTGTTTTTT
TRBJ2-7	NA	TRBV5-5	few	CASSFAQGPYEQYF	TGTGCCAGCAGCTTCGCCCAGGGTCCCTACGAGCAGTACTTC
TRBJ1-2	NA	TRBV6-5	medium-sized	CASSLTGSRGYTF	TGTGCCAGCAGTCTAACCGGTAGTAGAGGCTACACCTTC
TRBJ2-1	TRBD2	TRBV2	NA	CASRVAGGSYNEQFF	TGTGCCAGCAGGGTAGCGGGGGGCTCCTACAATGAGCAGTTCTTC
TRBJ1-2	NA	TRBV27	few	CASSLFWGPHLYGYTF	TGTGCCAGCAGTTTATTCTGGGGCCCACATCTCTATGGCTACACCTTC
TRBJ1-6	NA	TRBV6-5	NA	CASRTGFSPLHF	TGTGCCAGCAGAACAGGGTTCTCACCCCTCCACTTT
TRBJ1-4	NA	TRBV7-9	NA	CASSLITGPEIKLFF	TGTGCCAGCAGCTTAATAACAGGCCCGGAGATCAAACTGTTTTTT
TRBJ2-1	TRBD2	TRBV27	NA	CASSPRTSGAYNEQFF	TGTGCCAGCAGTCCCAGGACTAGCGGGGCCTACAATGAGCAGTTCTTC
TRBJ1-2	NA	TRBV5-6	few	CASSSLVPGSYYGYTF	TGTGCCAGCAGCTCCCTGGTACCGGGGTCGTACTATGGCTACACCTTC
TRBJ2-3	TRBD2	TRBV10-1	medium-sized	CASSGGSLGLAGAFTDTQYF	TGCGCCAGCAGTGGAGGATCGCTAGGGCTAGCGGGGGCCTTCACAGATACGCAGTATTTT
TRBJ2-1	NA	TRBV7-6	NA	CASSLGGGGLSYNEQFF	TGTGCCAGCAGCTTAGGCGGCGGGGGCCTCTCCTACAATGAGCAGTTCTTC